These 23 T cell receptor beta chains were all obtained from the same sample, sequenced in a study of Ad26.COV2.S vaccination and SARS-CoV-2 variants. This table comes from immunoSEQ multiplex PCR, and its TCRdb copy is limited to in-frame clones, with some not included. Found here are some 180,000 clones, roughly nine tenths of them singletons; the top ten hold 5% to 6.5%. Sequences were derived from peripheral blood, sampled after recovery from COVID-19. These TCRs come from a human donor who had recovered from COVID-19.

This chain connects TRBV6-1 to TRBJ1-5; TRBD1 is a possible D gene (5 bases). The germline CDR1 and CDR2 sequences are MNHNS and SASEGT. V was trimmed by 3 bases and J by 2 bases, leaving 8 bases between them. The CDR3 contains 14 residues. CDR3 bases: TGTGCCAGCAGTGAGGGGGGAGGCAATCAGCCCCAGCATTTT. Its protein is CASSEGGGNQPQHF.

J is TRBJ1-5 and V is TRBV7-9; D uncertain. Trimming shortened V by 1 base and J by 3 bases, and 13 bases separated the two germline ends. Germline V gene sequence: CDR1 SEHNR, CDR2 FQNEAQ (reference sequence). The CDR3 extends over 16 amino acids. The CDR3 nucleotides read TGTGCCAGCAGCTTAGGGGAGGCTGGGCCCAATCAGCCCCAGCATTTT. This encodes CASSLGEAGPNQPQHF.

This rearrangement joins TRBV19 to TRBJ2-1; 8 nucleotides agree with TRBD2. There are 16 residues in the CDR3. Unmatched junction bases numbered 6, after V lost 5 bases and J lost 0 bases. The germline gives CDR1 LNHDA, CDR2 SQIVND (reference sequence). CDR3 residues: CASSRSGTGSYNEQFF. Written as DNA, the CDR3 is TGTGCCAGTAGTCGTAGCGGGACTGGCTCCTACAATGAGCAGTTCTTC. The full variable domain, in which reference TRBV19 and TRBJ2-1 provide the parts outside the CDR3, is DGGITQSPKYLFRKEGQNVTLSCEQNLNHDAMYWYRQDPGQGLRLIYYSQIVNDFQKGDIAEGYSVSREKKESFPLTVTSAQKNPTAFYLCASSRSGTGSYNEQFFGPGTRLTVL.

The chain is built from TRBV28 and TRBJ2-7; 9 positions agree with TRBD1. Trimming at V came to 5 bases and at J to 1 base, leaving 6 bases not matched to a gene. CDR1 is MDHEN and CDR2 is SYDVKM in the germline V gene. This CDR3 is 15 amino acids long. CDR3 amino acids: CASSLLGTGSYEQYF. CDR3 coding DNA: TGTGCCAGCAGTCTCTTAGGGACAGGGTCCTACGAGCAGTACTTC.

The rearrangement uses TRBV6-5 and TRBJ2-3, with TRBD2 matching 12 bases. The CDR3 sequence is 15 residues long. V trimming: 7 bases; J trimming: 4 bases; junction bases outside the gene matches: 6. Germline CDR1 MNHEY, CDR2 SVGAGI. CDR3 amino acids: CASMASGRAPDTQYF. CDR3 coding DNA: TGTGCCAGCATGGCTAGCGGGAGGGCACCAGATACGCAGTATTTT.

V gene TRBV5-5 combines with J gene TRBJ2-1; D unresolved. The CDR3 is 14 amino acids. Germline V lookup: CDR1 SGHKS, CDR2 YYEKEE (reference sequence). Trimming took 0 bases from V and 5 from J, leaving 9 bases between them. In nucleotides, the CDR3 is TGTGCCAGCAGCTTGGGGCCTAGGGACAATGAGCAGTTCTTC. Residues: CASSLGPRDNEQFF.

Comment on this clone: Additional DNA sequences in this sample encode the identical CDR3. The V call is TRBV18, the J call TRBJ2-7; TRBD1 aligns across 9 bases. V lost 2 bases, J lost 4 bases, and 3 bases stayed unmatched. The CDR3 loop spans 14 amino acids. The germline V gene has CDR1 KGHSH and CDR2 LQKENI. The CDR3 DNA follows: TGTGCCAGCTCACCAGGGACAGGGCCTTACGAGCAGTACTTC. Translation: CASSPGTGPYEQYF.

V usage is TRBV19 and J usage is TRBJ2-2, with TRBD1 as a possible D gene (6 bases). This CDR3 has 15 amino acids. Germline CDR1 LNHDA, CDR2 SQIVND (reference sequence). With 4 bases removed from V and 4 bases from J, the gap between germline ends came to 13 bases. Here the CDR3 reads CASSTVLGGTGELFF. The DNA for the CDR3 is TGTGCCAGTAGTACCGTCTTAGGGGGCACCGGGGAGCTGTTTTTT.

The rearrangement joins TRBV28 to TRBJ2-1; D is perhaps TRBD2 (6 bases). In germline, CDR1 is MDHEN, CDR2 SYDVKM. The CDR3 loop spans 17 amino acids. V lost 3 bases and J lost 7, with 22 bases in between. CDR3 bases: TGTGCCAGCAGTTTCTCCCCCGGGGGAGTCCAAGGGAATGAGCAGTTCTTC. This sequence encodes CASSFSPGGVQGNEQFF.

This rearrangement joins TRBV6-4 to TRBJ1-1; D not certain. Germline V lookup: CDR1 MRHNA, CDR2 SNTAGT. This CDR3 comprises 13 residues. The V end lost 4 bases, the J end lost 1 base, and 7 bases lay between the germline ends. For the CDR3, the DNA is TGTGCCAGCAGTGTCGCCAAGAACACTGAAGCTTTCTTT. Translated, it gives CASSVAKNTEAFF.

The CDR3 loop is CASRTTGELFF. The CDR3 bases are TGTGCCAGCAGGACCACCGGGGAGCTGTTTTTT. The chain couples TRBV27 to TRBJ2-2, with D uncertain. The germline V gene has CDR1 MNHEY and CDR2 SMNVEV (reference sequence). The CDR3 is 11 amino acids. Trimming removed 6 bases from V and 4 bases from J, with 3 bases in between.

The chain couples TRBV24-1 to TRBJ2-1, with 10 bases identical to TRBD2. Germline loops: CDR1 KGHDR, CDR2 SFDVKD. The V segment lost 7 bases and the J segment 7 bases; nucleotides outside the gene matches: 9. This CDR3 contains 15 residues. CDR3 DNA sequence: TGTGCCACCAGCCCGAGCGGGAGGGGTAGGAATGAGCAGTTCTTC. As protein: CATSPSGRGRNEQFF.

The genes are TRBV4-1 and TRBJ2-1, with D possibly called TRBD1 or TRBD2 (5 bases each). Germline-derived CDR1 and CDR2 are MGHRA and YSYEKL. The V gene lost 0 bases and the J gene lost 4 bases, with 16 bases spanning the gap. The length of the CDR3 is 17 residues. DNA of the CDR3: TGCGCCAGCAGCCAAGATCGCTCAGGGAGTAAATACAATGAGCAGTTCTTC. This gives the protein CASSQDRSGSKYNEQFF.

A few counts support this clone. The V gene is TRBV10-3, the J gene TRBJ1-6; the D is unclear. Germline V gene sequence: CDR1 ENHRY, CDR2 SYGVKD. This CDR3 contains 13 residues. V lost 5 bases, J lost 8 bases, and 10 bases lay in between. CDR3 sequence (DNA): TGTGCCATCAGTCCAAACAACGATTCACCCCTCCACTTT. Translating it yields CAISPNNDSPLHF.

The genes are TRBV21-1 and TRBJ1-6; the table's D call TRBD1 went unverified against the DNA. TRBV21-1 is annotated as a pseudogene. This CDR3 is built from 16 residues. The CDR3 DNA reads TGTGCCAGCAGCAACGACAGGGGCTGGGATAATTCACCCCTCCACTTT. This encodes CASSNDRGWDNSPLHF.

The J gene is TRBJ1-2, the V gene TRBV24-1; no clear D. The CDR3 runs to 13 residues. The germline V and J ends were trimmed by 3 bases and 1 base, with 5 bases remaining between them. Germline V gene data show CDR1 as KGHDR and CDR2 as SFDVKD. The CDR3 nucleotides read TGTGCCACCAGTGATCGGGGTAACTATGGCTACACCTTC. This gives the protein CATSDRGNYGYTF.

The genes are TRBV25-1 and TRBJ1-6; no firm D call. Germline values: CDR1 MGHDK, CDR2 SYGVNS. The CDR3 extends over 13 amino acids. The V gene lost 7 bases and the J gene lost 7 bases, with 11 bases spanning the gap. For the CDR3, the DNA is TGTGCCAGCACGAATGGGCTAAATTCACCCCTCCACTTT. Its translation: CASTNGLNSPLHF.

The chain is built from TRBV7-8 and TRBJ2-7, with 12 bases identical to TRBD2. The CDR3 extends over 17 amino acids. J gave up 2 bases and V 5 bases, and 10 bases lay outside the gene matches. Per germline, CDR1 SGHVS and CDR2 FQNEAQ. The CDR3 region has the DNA TGTGCCAGCAGCGCGCGACTAGCGGGAGTAGGAACCTACGAGCAGTACTTC. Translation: CASSARLAGVGTYEQYF.

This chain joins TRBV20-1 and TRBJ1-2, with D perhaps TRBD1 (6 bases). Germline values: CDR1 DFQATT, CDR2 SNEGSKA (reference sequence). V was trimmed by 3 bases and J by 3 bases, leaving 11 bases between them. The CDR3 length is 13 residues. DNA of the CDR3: TGCAGTGCTAGTGGCTGGACAGACTATGGCTACACCTTC. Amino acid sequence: CSASGWTDYGYTF.

The CDR3 loop reads CASSFKTNNSPLHF. In DNA, the CDR3 is TGTGCCAGCAGCTTTAAGACCAACAATTCACCCCTCCACTTT. The V and J genes are TRBV7-2 and TRBJ1-6; D gene ambiguous. Germline-derived CDR1 and CDR2 are SGHTA and FQGNSA. The CDR3 length is 14 residues. V was trimmed by 3 bases and J by 7 bases, leaving 10 bases between them.

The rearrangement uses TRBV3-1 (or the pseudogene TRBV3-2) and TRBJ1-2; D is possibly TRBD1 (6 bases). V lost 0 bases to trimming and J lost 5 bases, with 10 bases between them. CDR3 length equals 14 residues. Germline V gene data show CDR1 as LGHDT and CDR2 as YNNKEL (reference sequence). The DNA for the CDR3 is TGTGCCAGCAGCCAAGACTCAGGGACATATGGCTACACCTTC. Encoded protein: CASSQDSGTYGYTF.

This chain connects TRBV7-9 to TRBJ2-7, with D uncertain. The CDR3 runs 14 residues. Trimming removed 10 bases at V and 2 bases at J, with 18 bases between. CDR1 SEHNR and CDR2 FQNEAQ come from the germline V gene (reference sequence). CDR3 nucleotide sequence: TGTGCCACCTCGGTCCGAGGCAGACCCTACGAGCAGTACTTC. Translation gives CATSVRGRPYEQYF.

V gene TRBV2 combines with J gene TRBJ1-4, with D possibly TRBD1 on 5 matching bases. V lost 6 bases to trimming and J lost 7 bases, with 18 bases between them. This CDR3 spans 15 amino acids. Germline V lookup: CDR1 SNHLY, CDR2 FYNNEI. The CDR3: CASRGKTRGAEKLFF. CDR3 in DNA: TGTGCCAGCAGAGGAAAGACTAGGGGTGCTGAAAAACTGTTTTTT.